The source of this T cell receptor beta chain is a study of T-cell memory formation after mild COVID-19. Whole-study findings and limits: Memory from before infection featured some responding clones, which suggests cross-reactive memory joined. Balance between CD4 and CD8 was seen in clones contracting day 15 to 85, and a CD4+ lean was seen in later expanders.

The ends were cut back, 2 bases at V and 1 base at J, with 12 bases in the middle. The germline CDR1 and CDR2 sequences are KGHSH and LQKENI. This CDR3 contains 16 residues. This clonotype was observed a handful of times. Antigen specificity is unknown. With constant-segment primers, 5'RACE yielded cDNA libraries of TCR alpha and TCR beta that carried sample barcodes and UMIs. Each CDR3 protein gets one entry after TCRdb re-called the 5' RACE reads with MiXCR. In the table there are under 200,000 distinct CDR3 sequences, 11% of which are singletons. J is TRBJ1-5 and V is TRBV18; no clear D. Sequencing input: PBMCs or a T cell subset sorted from them (not recorded which). The clonotype originates from a man between 18 and 29 years old who had mild COVID-19 (a few samples of this study predate the infection). Cell type and time point are not known. CDR3 coding DNA: TGTGCCAGCTCACCAAGCTCTCCCCTGAGCAATCAGCCCCAGCATTTT. Its translation: CASSPSSPLSNQPQHF.